Following are 21 T cell receptor beta chains from one sample sequenced in a study of T cells in Graves' hyperthyroidism and ophthalmopathy. Regions amplified from RNA transcripts were the TCR beta CDR3 regions. The primer set for the first-round RT-PCR of the TCR CDR3 was HTBI. TCRdb re-called the multiplex PCR reads through MiXCR, storing one row per CDR3 protein. Found here are about 350,000 distinct CDR3 sequences, about 15% of them singletons; the top ten hold 20% to 25%. Sequencing was carried out using blood. These receptors came from a woman in her thirties with Graves' hyperthyroidism.

In its sample, this clonotype was seen a few times. This chain links TRBV6-5 with TRBJ1-6; D gene unclear. V dropped 0 bases and J dropped 8 bases, with 11 bases sitting between them. Germline CDR1 and CDR2: MNHEY and SVGAGI. The CDR3 length is 15 residues. The CDR3 region has the DNA TGTGCCAGCAGTTACTCGGAGGAGGCATATTCACCCCTCCACTTT. Residues: CASSYSEEAYSPLHF.

This chain uses TRBV4-2 with TRBJ1-2; the D is unclear. Germline CDR1 LGHNA, CDR2 YNFKEQ. Between the trimmed V and J ends, which lost 0 bases and 8 bases, there was a span of 19 bases. The CDR3 covers 16 residues. In DNA form, the CDR3 reads TGTGCCAGCAGCCAAGAGGAGGGCCTCGGGGAATACGGCTACACCTTC. It yields the protein CASSQEEGLGEYGYTF.

The genes are TRBV29-1 and TRBJ2-2; D is ambiguous. Trimming pared 0 bases from V and 3 bases from J, leaving 14 bases between. This CDR3 has 16 amino acids. The V gene's germline CDR1 is SQVTM and CDR2 ANQGSEA. CDR3 sequence (DNA): TGCAGCGTTGAAGATGGCCCCGGACCTTACACCGGGGAGCTGTTTTTT. As protein: CSVEDGPGPYTGELFF.

This clonotype was seen a few times. The chain recombines TRBV20-1 with TRBJ2-7; no definite D call. The germline gives CDR1 DFQATT, CDR2 SNEGSKA (reference sequence). The CDR3 consists of 13 residues. The V end lost 4 bases, the J end lost 2 bases, and 12 bases lay between the germline ends. CDR3 region: CSATPRPTYEQYF. In nucleotides, the CDR3 is TGCAGTGCTACCCCGAGGCCCACCTACGAGCAGTACTTC.

This clonotype has at least ten counts. V gene TRBV11-2 combines with J gene TRBJ1-1; unclear D gene. V lost 0 bases and J lost 6, with 5 bases in between. Germline CDR1 reads SGHAT; CDR2 reads FQNNGV. The CDR3 length is 12 residues. The CDR3 is CASSLDRAEAFF. Written as DNA, the CDR3 is TGTGCCAGCAGCTTAGATCGGGCTGAAGCTTTCTTT.

The rearrangement joins TRBV7-9 to TRBJ2-1; 11 bases fit TRBD2. With 4 bases clipped from V and 5 bases from J, the junction kept 7 bases outside the gene matches. CDR3 length: 16 residues. The germline CDR1 and CDR2 sequences are SEHNR and FQNEAQ (reference sequence). The CDR3 is CASSSLRSGRDNEQFF. CDR3 bases: TGTGCCAGCAGCTCGCTCCGTAGCGGGAGGGACAATGAGCAGTTCTTC.

This chain connects TRBV19 to TRBJ1-3, with D possibly TRBD1 on 5 matching bases. The CDR3 is made up of 17 amino acids. Per the germline V gene, CDR1 is LNHDA and CDR2 is SQIVND (reference sequence). Trimming left V 3 bases short and J 0 bases short, with 15 bases between. CDR3 DNA sequence: TGTGCCAGTAGTATGGGACCGCTAATTCGCTCTGGAAACACCATATATTTT. Translation: CASSMGPLIRSGNTIYF.

This clonotype has more than one count but fewer than ten. CDR3 nucleotides: TGCAGTGCCAGCCGACAGGCCGAGCTAGCCAAAAACATTCAGTACTTC. This translates into CSASRQAELAKNIQYF. This chain joins TRBV20-1 and TRBJ2-4, with TRBD1 as a possible D gene (6 bases). CDR1 and CDR2 from the germline V gene are DFQATT and SNEGSKA (reference sequence). CDR3 length equals 16 residues. Trimming took off 6 bases at V and 0 bases at J, with 18 bases between the two ends.

This chain uses TRBV19 with TRBJ1-5; D may be TRBD1 (6 bases). The CDR3 loop spans 15 amino acids. The germline V and J ends were trimmed by 5 bases and 4 bases, with 15 bases remaining between them. Germline CDR1 LNHDA, CDR2 SQIVND (reference sequence). The CDR3 loop is CASSSSQGGNQPQHF. The CDR3 DNA sequence: TGTGCCAGTAGTTCGTCACAGGGCGGGAATCAGCCCCAGCATTTT.

This clonotype appeared many times. V usage is TRBV5-5 and J usage is TRBJ1-2; TRBD1 matches 7 bases. V gave up 6 bases and J gave up 2 bases; unmatched junction bases: 10. The CDR3 runs to 15 residues. Germline values: CDR1 SGHKS, CDR2 YYEKEE (reference sequence). The CDR3 region has the DNA TGTGCCAGCACCCTGTCCGGGACAGAGAACTATGGCTACACCTTC. It is translated as CASTLSGTENYGYTF.

This clonotype was seen many times. The J gene is TRBJ2-1, the V gene TRBV11-3; 8 nucleotides line up with TRBD2. This CDR3 is built from 18 residues. With V trimmed by 0 bases and J by 6 bases, 13 bases remained unmatched. Looked up from germline, CDR1 is SGHNT and CDR2 is YENEEA. The CDR3, as DNA: TGTGCCAGCAGCTTAGATTTGTCCCTTGGGACTAGTCCCAATGAGCAGTTCTTC. Protein sequence: CASSLDLSLGTSPNEQFF.

Ten or more counts support this clonotype. This rearrangement joins TRBV5-1 to TRBJ2-7; D may correspond to TRBD1 or TRBD2 (6 bases each). The CDR3 loop spans 13 amino acids. Trimming cost V 7 bases and J 4 bases, with 15 bases left between them. Per the germline V gene, CDR1 is SGHRS and CDR2 is YFSETQ. The CDR3 coding sequence is TGCGCCAGCCGGGGGCCAGAGGCGTACGAGCAGTACTTC. Amino acid sequence: CASRGPEAYEQYF.

This clonotype was detected ten times or more. The CDR3 DNA follows: TGTGCCAGCAGCTCCATGACGCACGAGCAGTACTTC. Translated, it gives CASSSMTHEQYF. The chain has TRBV7-2 and TRBJ2-7; no clear D. CDR3 length: 12 amino acids. Trimming shortened V by 4 bases and J by 5 bases, and 9 bases separated the two germline ends. From germline, CDR1 is SGHTA and CDR2 FQGNSA.

The J gene is TRBJ2-7, the V gene TRBV20-1, with 7 bases that match TRBD1. This CDR3 has 15 residues. V dropped 0 bases and J dropped 0; count of bases not matched to a gene: 5. CDR1 is DFQATT and CDR2 is SNEGSKA in the germline V gene (reference sequence). DNA of the CDR3: TGCAGTGCTAGAGAGGGGACAGTGGGCTCCTACGAGCAGTACTTC. It specifies CSAREGTVGSYEQYF.

The sample holds many counts of this clonotype. The chain carries TRBV20-1 and TRBJ2-3; the D is unclear. Germline V CDR1 and CDR2: DFQATT, SNEGSKA (reference sequence). This CDR3 has 12 residues. V was shortened by 8 bases and J by 2 bases, with 11 bases between the two germline ends. CDR3 in amino acids: CSHQRDTDTQYF. The CDR3 nucleotides read TGCAGTCACCAAAGGGACACAGATACGCAGTATTTT.

This clonotype was found once. V gene TRBV30 combines with J gene TRBJ2-7; TRBD1 might be the D (5 bases). This CDR3 has 12 amino acids. V was trimmed by 4 bases and J by 5 bases, leaving 12 bases between them. Germline V gene sequence: CDR1 GTSNPN, CDR2 SVGIG (reference sequence). The CDR3 is CAWNSPGHEQYF. CDR3 DNA: TGTGCCTGGAATTCCCCAGGGCACGAGCAGTACTTC.

This clonotype occurred many times. CDR3 region: CASSPISGNYNEQFF. DNA of the CDR3: TGTGCCAGCAGTCCGATTAGCGGGAATTACAATGAGCAGTTCTTC. The rearrangement joins TRBV6-2 or TRBV6-3 to TRBJ2-1, with 8 bases lining up with TRBD2. V lost 5 bases and J lost 4; bases outside the gene matches: 7. Germline V CDR1 and CDR2: MNHEY, SVGEGT. This CDR3 spans 15 amino acids.

This clonotype was seen more than once but under ten times. This chain connects TRBV5-1 to TRBJ1-2; TRBD1 aligns across 7 bases. CDR3 size: 14 residues. V lost 7 bases to trimming and J lost 8 bases; unmatched junction nucleotides: 14. The V gene's germline CDR1 is SGHRS and CDR2 YFSETQ. The CDR3 loop is CASEPETGRGGYTF. The DNA of the CDR3 is TGCGCCAGCGAACCCGAGACAGGGCGAGGAGGCTACACCTTC.

This clonotype was recorded at least ten times. The V gene is TRBV6-1, the J gene TRBJ1-1; unclear D gene. The V end was cut by 1 base, the J end by 0 bases, with 9 bases between. Germline V gene sequence: CDR1 MNHNS, CDR2 SASEGT. The CDR3 is 15 residues long. Here the CDR3 DNA reads TGTGCCAGCAGTGAAGTGCGGGGTTTGAACACTGAAGCTTTCTTT. Amino acid sequence: CASSEVRGLNTEAFF.

The chain recombines TRBV20-1 with TRBJ1-5, with TRBD1 matching 7 bases. The CDR3 loop spans 16 amino acids. The germline V gene has CDR1 DFQATT and CDR2 SNEGSKA (reference sequence). V was pared by 0 bases and J by 0 bases, with 5 bases of the junction left unmatched. CDR3 loop: CSARDLRGVSNQPQHF. The CDR3 DNA reads as TGCAGTGCTAGAGATCTCAGGGGGGTTAGCAATCAGCCCCAGCATTTT.

CDR3 DNA sequence: TGTGCCAGCAAGGATATGAGAGGGGGCACAGATACGCAGTATTTT. Encoded protein: CASKDMRGGTDTQYF. The rearrangement links TRBV2 to TRBJ2-3; D is possibly TRBD1 or TRBD2 (5 bases each). The V and J ends lost 7 bases and 1 base respectively, with 15 bases between them. This CDR3 has 15 residues. Germline V gene data show CDR1 as SNHLY and CDR2 as FYNNEI.